These 9 T cell receptor beta chains came from one sample sequenced in a study of cytomegalovirus exposure and HLA in healthy donors (dated by TCRdb to the late 2010s). Library construction relied on the immunoSEQ multiplex PCR assay. As stored in TCRdb, this immuneACCESS dataset retains in-frame rearrangements with V and J assigned. A fraction of the clones does not appear; measured against another copy, unresolved V genes explain less than half of the discrepancy, and the remainder lacks a known reason. The sample includes roughly 80,000 clones, with just under 95% observed a single time. The top ten constitute approximately 0.7% of the sample. Sequenced sample: PBMCs. These receptors came from a man aged 18 to 35 in good health and CMV-seronegative.

The CDR3 loop is CASSSIQDRNTEAFF. Here the CDR3 DNA reads TGCGCCAGCAGCTCGATACAAGACAGGAACACTGAAGCTTTCTTT. The chain joins TRBV5-1 to TRBJ1-1; D is possibly TRBD1 (5 bases). This CDR3 has 15 residues. The V gene's germline CDR1 is SGHRS and CDR2 YFSETQ. Trimming left V 3 bases short and J 1 base short, with 13 bases between.

The rearrangement uses TRBV13 and TRBJ2-7; the D gene is possibly TRBD1 (6 bases). Trimming stripped 4 bases from V and 1 base from J, with 17 bases between. The CDR3 is made up of 16 amino acids. From germline, CDR1 is PRHDT and CDR2 FYEKMQ (reference sequence). The CDR3 DNA sequence: TGTGCCAGCAGCTGGCGGCACCAGGGGTTGTCCTACGAGCAGTACTTC. This sequence encodes CASSWRHQGLSYEQYF.

V and J are TRBV9 and TRBJ1-1, with TRBD1 as a possible D gene (5 bases). This CDR3 has 12 amino acids. Germline V gene sequence: CDR1 SGDLS, CDR2 YYNGEE. V was trimmed by 8 bases and J by 3 bases, leaving 11 bases between them. The CDR3 region has the DNA TGTGCCAGTGGTGACAGAGACACTGAAGCTTTCTTT. Its protein is CASGDRDTEAFF.

The CDR3 protein is CASSPTSGGGNEQFF. CDR3 nucleotide sequence: TGTGCCAGCAGTCCTACTAGCGGGGGCGGCAATGAGCAGTTCTTC. This chain joins TRBV6-4 and TRBJ2-1, with 11 bases identical to TRBD2. With V trimmed by 5 bases and J by 6 bases, 6 bases remained unmatched. There are 15 residues in the CDR3. Germline loops: CDR1 MRHNA, CDR2 SNTAGT.

This sequence joins TRBV6-1 and TRBJ2-7, with D perhaps matching TRBD1 (5 bases). Looked up from germline, CDR1 is MNHNS and CDR2 is SASEGT. Trimming left V 6 bases short and J 1 base short, with 13 bases between. The CDR3 has 14 amino acids. The CDR3 nucleotides are TGTGCCAGCAGGGACATCCTACGTTCCTACGAGCAGTACTTC. The encoded protein is CASRDILRSYEQYF.

The chain combines TRBV6-1 with TRBJ2-7; D is unresolved. Looked up from germline, CDR1 is MNHNS and CDR2 is SASEGT. CDR3 length equals 11 residues. V was pared by 5 bases and J by 0 bases, with 2 bases between. In DNA form, the CDR3 reads TGTGCCAGCAGTCACTCCTACGAGCAGTACTTC. Residues: CASSHSYEQYF.

The chain recombines TRBV2 with TRBJ2-7, with D possibly matching TRBD2 (6 bases). The ends were cut back, 6 bases at V and 6 bases at J, with 18 bases in the middle. The CDR3 totals 14 residues. CDR1 and CDR2 from the germline V gene are SNHLY and FYNNEI. The CDR3 DNA reads TGTGCCAGCAGCTTGACGGGACTCATCTCCGAGCAGTACTTC. Its protein product is CASSLTGLISEQYF.

The chain links TRBV10-1 to TRBJ1-4, with TRBD1 identical over 7 bases. CDR3 length: 15 residues. The germline V gene encodes CDR1 WNHNN and CDR2 SYGVQD (reference sequence). J gave up 4 bases and V 3 bases, and 5 bases lay outside the gene matches. The DNA of the CDR3 is TGCGCCAGCAGTGATGGGACAGCTGGTAATGAAAAACTGTTTTTT. Translated, it gives CASSDGTAGNEKLFF.

The V and J genes are TRBV13 and TRBJ1-3; no definite D call. Between the trimmed V and J ends, which lost 4 bases and 4 bases, there was a span of 17 bases. This CDR3 spans 16 amino acids. CDR1 PRHDT and CDR2 FYEKMQ come from the germline V gene (reference sequence). The CDR3 region has the DNA TGTGCCAGCAGCTCCAGTTTGTCTCGAAGAGGAAACACCATATATTTT. Translated, it gives CASSSSLSRRGNTIYF.